This is a list of T cell receptor beta chains from one sample in a study of Ad26.COV2.S vaccination and SARS-CoV-2 variants. TCRdb keeps only in-frame clones here, not all; method: immunoSEQ multiplex PCR. The table records a few hundred thousand clones, 87% of them present only once. The source material was peripheral blood, sampled in a trial of Ad26.COV2.S vaccine versus placebo. The receptors here all came from a person aged 18-65 years who received the Ad26.COV2.S COVID-19 vaccine or a placebo. CDR3s include the opening cysteine and the closing phenylalanine or tryptophan. A D gene is named only where the DNA matches it firmly. Size tells how often a clone was seen (once, few, many) or the class of an expanded clone, and some rows leave it out.

>-|TRBJ2-1|TRBV4-3|-
CASSQLDNSYNEQFF
TGCGCCAGCAGCCAACTGGACAACTCCTACAATGAGCAGTTCTTC
>-|TRBJ1-1|TRBV13|once
CASSAGLMNTEAFF
TGTGCCAGCAGCGCAGGGCTAATGAACACTGAAGCTTTCTTT
>TRBD2|TRBJ2-7|TRBV5-4|-
CASSLSGLGARDEQYF
TGTGCCAGCAGCTTGTCGGGACTAGGGGCGAGGGACGAGCAGTACTTC
>-|TRBJ2-5|TRBV3-1/TRBV3-2|-
CASSQDGNMGGTQYF
TGTGCCAGCAGCCAAGACGGAAATATGGGGGGGACCCAGTACTTC
>TRBD2|TRBJ2-7|TRBV7-8|-
CASSTQGLSFSYEQYF
TGTGCCAGCAGCACCCAGGGACTATCATTCTCCTACGAGCAGTACTTC
>TRBD2|TRBJ2-3|TRBV5-1|-
CASSFRSGTNTDTQYF
TGCGCCAGCAGCTTTAGATCCGGGACTAACACAGATACGCAGTATTTT
>-|TRBJ1-1|TRBV4-2|-
CASSQDGGSGTEAFF
TGTGCCAGCAGCCAAGATGGGGGATCGGGCACTGAAGCTTTCTTT
>-|TRBJ2-3|TRBV7-8|-
CASSSTQGGTQYF
TGTGCCAGCAGCTCAACGCAGGGAGGTACGCAGTATTTT
>-|TRBJ2-5|TRBV29-1|-
CSVELGPETQYF
TGCAGCGTTGAATTGGGACCAGAGACCCAGTACTTC
>-|TRBJ2-1|TRBV7-2|-
CASSSDSYNEQFF
TGTGCCAGCAGCTCGGACTCCTACAATGAGCAGTTCTTC
>TRBD1|TRBJ1-2|TRBV29-1|-
CSVGDRGNGYTF
TGCAGCGTTGGGGACAGGGGGAATGGCTACACCTTC
>TRBD1|TRBJ2-1|TRBV7-2|-
CASSLVGTEYNEQFF
TGTGCCAGCAGCTTAGTTGGGACAGAATACAATGAGCAGTTCTTC
>TRBD2|TRBJ2-7|TRBV5-1|-
CASSFRTSGGYEQYF
TGCGCCAGCAGCTTCCGGACTAGCGGGGGCTACGAGCAGTACTTC
>-|TRBJ2-7|TRBV19|-
CASSISSSSYEQYF
TGTGCCAGTAGTATAAGTAGCAGCTCCTACGAGCAGTACTTC
>TRBD1|TRBJ2-7|TRBV7-2|-
CASSLLHGTGTEQYF
TGTGCCAGCAGCTTATTACACGGGACAGGGACCGAGCAGTACTTC
>-|TRBJ2-7|TRBV5-1|-
CASSLGDTYSYEQYF
TGCGCCAGCAGCCTTGGGGACACGTACTCCTACGAGCAGTACTTC
>-|TRBJ1-2|TRBV9|-
CASSGHGAGGYGYTF
TGTGCCAGCAGCGGTCATGGGGCGGGCGGCTATGGCTACACCTTC
>TRBD1|TRBJ1-5|TRBV6-1|few
CASSGTDRGPFSNQPQHF
TGTGCCAGCAGTGGGACGGACAGGGGTCCCTTTAGCAATCAGCCCCAGCATTTT
>-|TRBJ1-5|TRBV6-1|-
CASSEVTLHQHF
TGTGCCAGCAGTGAAGTGACCCTCCACCAGCATTTT
>-|TRBJ2-7|TRBV3-1/TRBV3-2|once
CASSPRPAYEQYF
TGTGCCAGCAGCCCTCGGCCGGCCTACGAGCAGTACTTC
>-|TRBJ2-3|TRBV7-2|few
CASSPPGTTGGDTQYF
TGTGCCAGCAGCCCCCCCGGGACTACTGGGGGCGATACGCAGTATTTT
>-|TRBJ2-3|TRBV30|-
CAWKVSDTQYF
TGTGCCTGGAAAGTTTCGGATACGCAGTATTTT
>-|TRBJ2-3|TRBV15|-
CATSRRLGTDTQYF
TGTGCCACCAGCAGACGGCTCGGGACAGATACGCAGTATTTT
>-|TRBJ1-1|TRBV19|-
CASRYPPEAFF
TGTGCCAGTAGGTACCCTCCTGAAGCTTTCTTT
>-|TRBJ2-7|TRBV12-3/TRBV12-4|-
CASSPDSYEQYF
TGTGCCAGCAGTCCGGACAGCTACGAGCAGTACTTC
>-|TRBJ2-6|TRBV6-5|-
CASTTSGANVLTF
TGTGCCAGCACCACGTCTGGGGCCAACGTCCTGACTTTC
>-|TRBJ2-7|TRBV2|-
CASSALGGALVEQYF
TGTGCCAGCAGTGCCTTGGGGGGGGCCTTGGTTGAGCAGTACTTC
>TRBD1|TRBJ2-4|TRBV4-1|-
CASSHTDRDGNIQYF
TGCGCCAGCAGCCATACGGACAGGGACGGAAACATTCAGTACTTC
>-|TRBJ1-2|TRBV12-3/TRBV12-4|-
CASTIQGIYGYTF
TGTGCCAGCACCATTCAGGGGATTTATGGCTACACCTTC
>TRBD1|TRBJ1-5|TRBV19|-
CASSGFDRGGQPQHF
TGTGCCAGTAGTGGGTTTGACAGGGGAGGTCAGCCCCAGCATTTT
>-|TRBJ2-1|TRBV6-6|-
CASSDPGNNEQFF
TGTGCCAGCAGTGATCCGGGCAACAATGAGCAGTTCTTC
>TRBD1|TRBJ1-5|TRBV29-1|-
CSVATGVDQPQHF
TGCAGCGTTGCTACAGGGGTAGATCAGCCCCAGCATTTT
>-|TRBJ1-5|TRBV27|-
CASSGTVLGQPQHF
TGTGCCAGCAGCGGTACAGTTTTGGGACAGCCCCAGCATTTT
>TRBD1|TRBJ1-6|TRBV11-2|-
CASSPNRGRFSPLHF
TGTGCCAGCAGCCCGAACAGGGGGCGGTTTTCACCCCTCCACTTT
>TRBD2|TRBJ2-5|TRBV5-1|-
CASSNTGGRLETQYF
TGCGCCAGCAGCAACACGGGGGGGCGTTTAGAGACCCAGTACTTC
>TRBD2|TRBJ2-1|TRBV7-3|-
CASSAHHQAGEQFF
TGTGCCAGCAGCGCGCACCATCAAGCGGGGGAGCAGTTCTTC
>-|TRBJ1-2|TRBV19|-
CASTPAENYGYTF
TGTGCCAGTACCCCGGCGGAGAACTATGGCTACACCTTC
>-|TRBJ1-5|TRBV4-2|-
CASSQTLRRGGQPQHF
TGTGCCAGCAGCCAAACCCTTAGGCGGGGGGGACAGCCCCAGCATTTT
>TRBD1|TRBJ2-5|TRBV11-3|-
CASSQGQVLNQETQYF
TGTGCCAGCAGCCAAGGACAGGTCCTCAACCAAGAGACCCAGTACTTC
>TRBD1|TRBJ2-1|TRBV4-1|-
CASSQVGGQAEQFF
TGCGCCAGCAGCCAGGTGGGGGGACAGGCCGAGCAGTTCTTC
>TRBD2|TRBJ2-2|TRBV4-3|once
CASSQDPGGVAGELFF
TGCGCCAGCAGCCAAGATCCGGGAGGGGTGGCCGGGGAGCTGTTTTTT
>-|TRBJ2-7|TRBV23-1|-
CASSPNNELRPLISYEQYF
TGCGCCAGCAGTCCGAATAATGAGCTTAGACCGCTAATCTCCTACGAGCAGTACTTC
>-|TRBJ2-7|TRBV28|-
CASSLAGLGYEQYF
TGTGCCAGCAGTTTGGCGGGGTTGGGGTACGAGCAGTACTTC
>TRBD1|TRBJ1-2|TRBV11-2|-
CASSLNPTGHYGYTF
TGTGCCAGCAGCCTCAACCCGACAGGGCACTATGGCTACACCTTC
>-|TRBJ1-1|TRBV20-1|-
CSADNTEAFF
TGCAGTGCCGATAACACTGAAGCTTTCTTT
>-|TRBJ2-7|TRBV6-6|-
CASSYLTRPYEQYF
TGTGCCAGCAGTTACTTGACTAGGCCCTACGAGCAGTACTTC
>-|TRBJ1-5|TRBV6-5|-
CASSTDRNNQPQHF
TGTGCCAGCAGCACCGACAGAAACAATCAGCCCCAGCATTTT